This T cell receptor (beta chain) emerged from a study of shared T cell receptors in the human thymus. Clones were read by immunoSEQ multiplex PCR, and TCRdb kept only the in-frame ones, dropping some. In the table there are hundreds of thousands of clones, more than 70% of which are singletons. Germline CDR1 and CDR2: SGHTS and YDEGEE. V dropped 4 bases and J dropped 3 bases, with 17 bases sitting between them. This CDR3 is 16 amino acids long. A further study also used this sample, focusing on human thymus T cells. This second study notes: Thymic and blood repertoires appeared to carry a bias in their V and J gene usage.

The specimen sequenced was thymocytes. This clonotype was sampled from a boy in the first two years of life with a congenital heart defect. The chain combines TRBV5-8 with TRBJ1-5, with a weak D call TRBD1 (6 bases). The CDR3 DNA reads TGTGCCAGCAGCATCCACAGGGCACGAGACAATCAGCCCCAGCATTTT. Its translation: CASSIHRARDNQPQHF.